This T cell receptor beta chain was profiled in a study of cytomegalovirus exposure and HLA in healthy donors. Study-level background: T cells numbering about 179 million yielded some 100 million unique TCR beta sequences in an earlier analysis.

Concerning this clone itself: No antigen is known for it.

The PCR contained 60 Vbeta and 13 Jbeta primers. The protocol was immunoSEQ multiplex PCR, while the TCRdb copy is restricted to in-frame clones and leaves out a portion. The table records some 140,000 clones, 82% of them present only once. Whole-study results and caveats: Immune exposure data for these donors was limited to CMV serostatus. V- and J-gene trimming of TCR beta was linked (in a later analysis) to a missense DCLRE1C variant.

V lost 1 base and J lost 2, with 10 bases in between. Germline assignment: CDR1 SGHDT and CDR2 YYEEEE. CDR3 length equals 14 residues. This receptor was identified in a woman aged 50 to 60 in good health and CMV-seropositive. Sequencing was done on a sample of PBMCs. The V gene is TRBV5-6, the J gene TRBJ2-7; D is ambiguous. CDR3 bases: TGTGCCAGCAGCTTGAGAGGAAATCCCTACGAGCAGTACTTC. It yields the protein CASSLRGNPYEQYF.